These 22 T cell receptor beta chains originate from one sample sequenced in a study of blood T cell repertoires in COVID-19. Produced via immunoSEQ multiplex PCR; TCRdb's table is partial and in-frame only. Of hundreds of thousands of clones listed, around 90% are singletons. The sequenced sample was peripheral blood. These receptors came from a woman aged 45-65 years with COVID-19, enrolled during active disease.

The chain links TRBV6-5 to TRBJ1-5; D not resolved. Looked up from germline, CDR1 is MNHEY and CDR2 is SVGAGI. V was pared by 0 bases and J by 3 bases, with 3 bases between. CDR3 length: 13 amino acids. The DNA of the CDR3 is TGTGCCAGCAGTTACTCTAACAATCAGCCCCAGCATTTT. Its translation is CASSYSNNQPQHF.

Concerning this clone itself: Different DNA sequences within this sample yield the same CDR3. This chain uses TRBV12-3 or TRBV12-4 with TRBJ1-2; 9 bases map to TRBD1. Losses at the gene ends were 4 bases for V and 4 bases for J; bases not matched to a gene: 1. This CDR3 is 13 amino acids long. The chain's CDR3 is CASSSDRGYGYTF. The DNA of the CDR3 is TGTGCCAGCAGTTCGGACAGGGGCTATGGCTACACCTTC.

This chain uses TRBV30 with TRBJ1-4; TRBD1 matches at 7 bases. The V segment lost 3 bases and the J segment 8 bases; nucleotides outside the gene matches: 6. The V gene's germline CDR1 is GTSNPN and CDR2 SVGIG (reference sequence). The CDR3 sequence is 13 residues long. Here the CDR3 reads CAWSAGGFEKLFF. The DNA of the CDR3 is TGTGCCTGGAGCGCAGGGGGATTCGAAAAACTGTTTTTT.

This chain links TRBV7-6 with TRBJ1-2; TRBD1 matches 9 bases. This CDR3 spans 16 amino acids. Germline loops: CDR1 SGHVS, CDR2 FNYEAQ. J was trimmed by 2 bases and V by 5 bases; bases with no gene match: 9. CDR3 bases: TGTGCCAGCAGCCCTAATACAGGGGGCGAGAACTATGGCTACACCTTC. Protein sequence: CASSPNTGGENYGYTF.

The J gene is TRBJ2-3, the V gene TRBV5-1; D is possibly TRBD2 (5 bases). The germline CDR1 and CDR2 sequences are SGHRS and YFSETQ. The V end was cut by 1 base, the J end by 4 bases, with 19 bases between. This CDR3 has 17 amino acids. The CDR3 region has the DNA TGCGCCAGCAGCTTGCTAACCTCCTCAAGGACTCCAGATACGCAGTATTTT. Its translation is CASSLLTSSRTPDTQYF.

This clone was observed a single time. The chain joins TRBV6-5 to TRBJ1-1; 7 bases align to TRBD1. The CDR3 runs to 15 residues. Losses at the gene ends were 6 bases for V and 1 base for J; bases not matched to a gene: 8. Germline V gives CDR1 MNHEY, CDR2 SVGAGI. The CDR3 spells CASRGWTGSNTEAFF. DNA of the CDR3: TGTGCCAGCAGGGGTTGGACAGGCTCGAACACTGAAGCTTTCTTT.

This clone came up once. The genes are TRBV28 and TRBJ1-1; 9 bases are a match to TRBD1. Germline V gene sequence: CDR1 MDHEN, CDR2 SYDVKM. The V segment lost 6 bases and the J segment 0 bases; nucleotides outside the gene matches: 8. This CDR3 comprises 16 residues. CDR3 sequence reads: CASRLPGQGLNTEAFF. The CDR3, as DNA: TGTGCCAGCAGGCTCCCGGGACAGGGTTTGAACACTGAAGCTTTCTTT.

This sequence joins TRBV5-4 and TRBJ1-4, with TRBD1 as a possible D gene (5 bases). CDR1 and CDR2 (germline): SGHNT, YYREEE (reference sequence). V lost 0 bases and J 7 bases, leaving 7 bases between the germline ends. This CDR3 comprises 13 residues. The CDR3 DNA reads TGTGCCAGCAGCTTGGATACAGGTGAAAAACTGTTTTTT. Translated: CASSLDTGEKLFF.

The V call is TRBV3-1 (or the pseudogene TRBV3-2), the J call TRBJ1-3; 7 positions match TRBD1. CDR3 length equals 14 residues. With 9 bases clipped from V and 3 bases from J, the junction kept 8 bases outside the gene matches. Germline CDR1 and CDR2: LGHDT and YNNKEL (reference sequence). CDR3 DNA: TGTGCCAGTTTAGACAGGGAATATGGAAACACCATATATTTT. It specifies CASLDREYGNTIYF.

V gene TRBV11-2 combines with J gene TRBJ2-7, with D possibly being TRBD1 (5 bases). V lost 5 bases and J 7 bases, leaving 15 bases between the germline ends. The CDR3 length is 13 residues. CDR1 is SGHAT, CDR2 FQNNGV, per germline. CDR3 nucleotides: TGTGCCAGCAGCCCCGCCAGGGTGGGGGAGCAGTACTTC. Translated, it gives CASSPARVGEQYF.

The genes are TRBV5-1 and TRBJ1-6; D gene unclear. The CDR3 has 16 amino acids. Trimming stripped 0 bases from V and 0 bases from J, with 7 bases between. Germline CDR1 is SGHRS and CDR2 is YFSETQ. The CDR3 nucleotides read TGCGCCAGCAGCTTGGAAGGAGTCTCCTATAATTCACCCCTCCACTTT. Protein product: CASSLEGVSYNSPLHF.

The chain couples TRBV24-1 to TRBJ1-2; D not resolved. This CDR3 is 14 amino acids long. V gave up 1 base and J gave up 4 bases, with 9 bases separating them. In germline, CDR1 is KGHDR, CDR2 SFDVKD. In DNA form, the CDR3 reads TGTGCCACCAGTGATTTCGCAGGCTCCTATGGCTACACCTTC. Its protein product is CATSDFAGSYGYTF.

The CDR3 sequence is CASSRTGYEQYF. The DNA of the CDR3 is TGTGCCAGCAGCAGGACAGGGTACGAGCAGTACTTC. V usage is TRBV7-8 and J usage is TRBJ2-7; 8 nucleotides agree with TRBD1. The germline V gene has CDR1 SGHVS and CDR2 FQNEAQ. The V gene end was trimmed by 5 bases and the J gene end by 4 bases; junction bases not matched to a gene: 1. CDR3 length: 12 amino acids.

This chain connects TRBV6-5 to TRBJ1-1; D perhaps matches TRBD1 (5 bases). Germline CDR1 is MNHEY and CDR2 is SVGAGI. With 8 bases removed from V and 4 bases from J, the gap between germline ends came to 17 bases. The CDR3 length is 14 residues. CDR3 bases: TGTGCCAGCTCGCTGGAGGGGTCTCCCACTGAAGCTTTCTTT. Translated: CASSLEGSPTEAFF.

With respect to this clone: Within the sample, other DNA sequences also encode this same CDR3. The chain uses TRBV5-1 and TRBJ1-2; no reliable D call. V shed 3 bases and J shed 0 bases, with 6 bases lying between them. The CDR3 is 13 amino acids. Germline CDR1 SGHRS, CDR2 YFSETQ. CDR3 nucleotide sequence: TGCGCCAGCAGCTCCTCCTCTAACTATGGCTACACCTTC. Translation: CASSSSSNYGYTF.

The CDR3 nucleotides are TGTGCCAGCAGTGAACAATCGGTGGGAGGAGAGACCCAGTACTTC. Encoded protein: CASSEQSVGGETQYF. This sequence joins TRBV6-1 and TRBJ2-5, with a tentative D call TRBD2 (6 bases). With 2 bases removed from V and 4 bases from J, the gap between germline ends came to 14 bases. Germline-derived CDR1 and CDR2 are MNHNS and SASEGT. CDR3 length: 15 residues.

The rearrangement uses TRBV28 and TRBJ1-4; 8 bases map to TRBD1. In germline, CDR1 is MDHEN, CDR2 SYDVKM. The CDR3 has 15 residues. With 6 bases clipped from V and 5 bases from J, the junction kept 8 bases outside the gene matches. CDR3 sequence: CASRVTGQENEKLFF. The CDR3 DNA sequence: TGTGCCAGCAGAGTTACGGGACAGGAGAATGAAAAACTGTTTTTT.

This chain joins TRBV27 and TRBJ2-7; D possibly corresponds to TRBD1 (5 bases). This CDR3 comprises 13 residues. Germline V gene lookup returns CDR1 MNHEY and CDR2 SMNVEV (reference sequence). V shed 3 bases and J shed 6 bases, with 12 bases lying between them. The CDR3 sequence: CASSFKGPLEQYF. CDR3 nucleotide sequence: TGTGCCAGCAGTTTCAAGGGGCCTCTCGAGCAGTACTTC.

The J gene is TRBJ2-7, the V gene TRBV30; D perhaps matches TRBD1 (5 bases). The length of the CDR3 is 13 residues. V was cut by 5 bases and J by 2 bases, with 13 bases left in between. Germline loops: CDR1 GTSNPN, CDR2 SVGIG (reference sequence). In DNA form, the CDR3 reads TGTGCCTGGGGGGCTGGAACCCCCTACGAGCAGTACTTC. It codes for CAWGAGTPYEQYF. The full variable domain, its missing parts supplied by reference TRBV30 and TRBJ2-7, is SQTIHQWPATLVQPVGSPLSLECTVEGTSNPNLYWYRQAAGRGLQLLFYSVGIGQISSEVPQNLSASRPQDRQFILSSKKLLLSDSGFYLCAWGAGTPYEQYFGPGTRLTVT.

The sample holds one count of this clone. The same CDR3 is also encoded by other DNA sequences in this sample. This chain joins TRBV5-1 and TRBJ2-3, with 12 bases aligning to TRBD2. The germline V gene has CDR1 SGHRS and CDR2 YFSETQ. This CDR3 has 16 residues. V shed 2 bases, J shed 4 bases, and the junction held 5 bases outside the gene matches. CDR3 in DNA: TGCGCCAGCAGCTTCGCTAGCGGGGGGGCTGCAGATACGCAGTATTTT. Protein product: CASSFASGGAADTQYF.

The J gene is TRBJ2-1, the V gene TRBV24-1; D remains ambiguous. The V end lost 2 bases, the J end lost 9 bases, and 10 bases lay between the germline ends. This CDR3 has 13 residues. The germline V gene has CDR1 KGHDR and CDR2 SFDVKD. This CDR3 is CATSDYYNGEQFF. CDR3 nucleotides: TGTGCCACCAGTGATTACTATAACGGTGAGCAGTTCTTC.

The chain couples TRBV6-5 to TRBJ1-1; tentative D call: TRBD1 (6 bases). V was trimmed by 2 bases and J by 8 bases, leaving 15 bases between them. The germline gives CDR1 MNHEY, CDR2 SVGAGI. The CDR3 extends over 14 amino acids. The CDR3 DNA sequence: TGTGCCAGCAGTTACGGGGGCTTCCGGGGAGAAGCTTTCTTT. Amino acids: CASSYGGFRGEAFF.